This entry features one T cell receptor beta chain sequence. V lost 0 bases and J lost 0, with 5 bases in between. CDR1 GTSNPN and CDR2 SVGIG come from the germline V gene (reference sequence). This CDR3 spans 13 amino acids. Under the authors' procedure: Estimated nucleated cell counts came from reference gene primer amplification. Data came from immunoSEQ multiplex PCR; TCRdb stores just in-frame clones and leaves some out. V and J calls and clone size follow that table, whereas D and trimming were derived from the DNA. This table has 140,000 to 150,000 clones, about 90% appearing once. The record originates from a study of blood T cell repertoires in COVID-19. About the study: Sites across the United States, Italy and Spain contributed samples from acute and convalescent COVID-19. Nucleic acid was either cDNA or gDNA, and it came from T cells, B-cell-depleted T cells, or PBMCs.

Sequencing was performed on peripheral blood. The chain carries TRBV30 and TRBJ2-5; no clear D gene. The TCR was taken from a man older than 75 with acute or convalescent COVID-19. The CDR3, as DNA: TGTGCCTGGAGTGTACAGCACCAAGAGACCCAGTACTTC. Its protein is CAWSVQHQETQYF.